This T cell receptor beta chain was observed in a study of blood T cell repertoires in COVID-19 (dated by TCRdb to 2018 to 2021). As for the study more broadly: Samples covering the acute and convalescent phases of COVID-19 were provided by collaborators in the United States, Italy and Spain. The material from the prospective study consisted of cDNA or gDNA derived from T cells, B-cell-depleted T cells, or PBMCs. Deeply sampled blood TCRbeta repertoires from subjects exposed to, actively infected with, or recovered from COVID-19 were included in the dataset. The repertoires were released in a freely available public database meant as a resource for research on the immune response to SARS-CoV-2. Samples came from the ongoing ImmuneRACE study (first 160 participants) plus 1,254 subjects from 6 global collaborators. A de-identified subject ID, COVID-19 status, age in years and sex were almost always included in the sample metadata. Where HLA class I and class II types were available, the types were taken from metadata supplied by the sample provider, not from assay-based typing.

Whole blood was collected in K2EDTA tubes by collaborating institutions according to the institutions' own protocols. For TCRbeta analysis, collaborators shipped samples in one of three forms: frozen whole blood, isolated PBMCs, or DNA extracted from either of those sample types. The paper as a whole reports these results and caveats: Clinical and demographic metadata were provided uncurated, with the amount varying by source and participant.

TCRbeta CDR3 regions were amplified from genomic DNA using the immunoSEQ Assay, a bias-controlled multiplex PCR. As for the authors' bioinformatics: Within the assay, amplification of reference gene primers was used to estimate how many nucleated cells each sample contained. To quantify the absolute abundance of each unique TCRbeta CDR3 rearrangement, sequence reads were collapsed and filtered. For each sample, productive Simpson clonality was calculated as the square root of Simpson's diversity index over productive rearrangements. The source is immuneACCESS, and TCRdb retained only in-frame sequences with V and J called. Part of the clones is not carried over; for the studies checked, unresolved V genes explain less than half of this, and the remainder is unexplained. V and J calls and clone size come straight from that table; D and trimming were deduced from the DNA. Present in this sample are about 120,000 clones, roughly three quarters of which were seen just once. The top ten constitute 30% to 45% of the sample.

For this clone: This clone's antigen is unknown. No base-level quality is on record; no much larger clone is a single base apart.

Relative to germline, V is 6 bases shorter and J is 1 base shorter, with 13 bases between their ends. The CDR3 starts with the cysteine, ends with the phenylalanine, and has 15 residues. Here the CDR3 DNA is all that survives: 45 bases in frame from base 1. In the germline V gene, CDR1 corresponds to SNHLY and CDR2 to FYNNEI. The chain uses TRBV2 and TRBJ1-5, with the D gene not clear enough to name. This sequence originates from a man aged 35-49 years with active or convalescent COVID-19. The sample consisted of peripheral blood. CDR3 region: CASRMVAGSNQPQHF. The DNA is TGTGCCAGCAGAATGGTTGCAGGAAGCAATCAGCCCCAGCATTTT.